This T cell receptor (beta chain) was documented in a study of blood T cell repertoires in COVID-19. Across the whole study: Samples came from the United States, Italy and Spain, spanning acute and convalescent COVID-19.

Method: immunoSEQ multiplex PCR; TCRdb's copy keeps in-frame clones and lacks some. This table has about 330,000 clones, roughly 85% appearing once. V shed 7 bases, J shed 6 bases, and the junction held 6 bases outside the gene matches. Germline loops: CDR1 KGHDR, CDR2 SFDVKD. There are 14 residues in the CDR3. The sequencing input was peripheral blood. The chain is built from TRBV24-1 and TRBJ2-2, with TRBD2 matching 8 bases. The clonotype originates from a human donor in a cohort sampled during active COVID-19. CDR3 loop: CATSGGTRAGELFF. Here the CDR3 DNA reads TGTGCCACCAGCGGAGGGACTAGGGCCGGGGAGCTGTTTTTT.